This TCR beta chain is drawn from a study of cytomegalovirus exposure and HLA in healthy donors. For the study at large: Of the donors genotyped, approximately 410 in all, less than 90% fell in the Caucasian-associated ancestry cluster.

PCR was performed using 60 Vbeta and 13 Jbeta primers. Clones were sequenced by immunoSEQ multiplex PCR, and TCRdb holds only the in-frame ones, with some missing. Of 110,000 or so clones listed, around 77% are singletons. Trimming took off 2 bases at V and 3 bases at J, with 8 bases between the two ends. From germline, CDR1 is SEHNR and CDR2 FQNEAQ (reference sequence). The length of the CDR3 is 14 residues. The sample taken for sequencing was PBMCs. The chain carries TRBV7-9 and TRBJ2-1; the D gene is possibly TRBD2 (5 bases). This clonotype originated in a woman aged 30 to 39 in good health and CMV-seropositive. The CDR3 DNA reads as TGTGCCAGCAGCTTAAGGGAGTTCTACAATGAGCAGTTCTTC. Translating it yields CASSLREFYNEQFF.